These 30 T cell receptor beta chains were sequenced from one sample in a study of blood T cells in healthy people across ages. A J-beta primer mix and a sample-barcoded 5' primer were used in a second PCR of about 7 to 12 cycles. MiXCR, run by TCRdb on the 5' RACE reads, gives a single entry per CDR3 protein. The sample holds more than 900,000 distinct CDR3 sequences, around 25% seen once. The same data also contributed to another study, on T cells of mothers and their children.

Specimen: blood. Every receptor here comes from a girl aged 2 to 10 in good health.

The chain recombines TRBV6-5 with TRBJ1-2; TRBD1 agrees at 7 bases. The CDR3 contains 14 residues. Germline CDR1 is MNHEY and CDR2 is SVGAGI. V lost 7 bases and J lost 6; bases outside the gene matches: 11. This CDR3 reads CASTSRQGPNGYTF. The CDR3 coding sequence is TGTGCCAGCACCTCGAGACAGGGACCCAATGGCTACACCTTC.

The chain recombines TRBV2 with TRBJ1-2; 7 bases are a match to TRBD1. CDR3 length equals 12 residues. Germline V gives CDR1 SNHLY, CDR2 FYNNEI. V was clipped by 6 bases and J by 7 bases; unmatched bases: 5. The CDR3 DNA reads TGTGCCAGCAGCCGGGACAGTGGTGGCTACACCTTC. Translation gives CASSRDSGGYTF.

This clonotype has only a few counts. J is TRBJ1-2 and V is TRBV3-1, with 8 bases that match TRBD1. Germline assignment: CDR1 LGHDT and CDR2 YNNKEL (reference sequence). V dropped 5 bases and J dropped 4; count of bases not matched to a gene: 9. The CDR3 is 15 amino acids. Here the CDR3 reads CASSLTGVPLYGYTF. The CDR3 region has the DNA TGTGCCAGCAGCTTGACAGGGGTTCCCCTCTATGGCTACACCTTC.

The V gene is TRBV5-6, the J gene TRBJ1-2; 7 bases fit TRBD1. V shed 1 base, J shed 2 bases, and the junction held 8 bases outside the gene matches. Germline V lookup: CDR1 SGHDT, CDR2 YYEEEE. The CDR3 length is 16 residues. The CDR3 protein is CASSLIRRGQNYGYTF. CDR3 nucleotide sequence: TGTGCCAGCAGCTTGATTCGGCGGGGACAGAACTATGGCTACACCTTC.

This rearrangement joins TRBV29-1 to TRBJ1-4; the match to TRBD1 covers 7 bases. CDR3 length: 14 amino acids. Per the germline V gene, CDR1 is SQVTM and CDR2 is ANQGSEA. The CDR3 is CSGWGSGGNEKLFF. For the CDR3, the DNA is TGCTCCGGATGGGGATCAGGGGGGAATGAAAAACTGTTTTTT.

The rearrangement links TRBV4-3 to TRBJ2-7; D possibly corresponds to TRBD1 (6 bases). The CDR3 consists of 16 residues. CDR1 and CDR2 from the germline V gene are LGHNA and YSLEER. V dropped 0 bases and J dropped 0 bases, with 12 bases sitting between them. The CDR3 loop reads CASSQDAGANSYEQYF. CDR3 bases: TGCGCCAGCAGCCAAGATGCAGGGGCGAACTCCTACGAGCAGTACTTC.

V usage is TRBV6-5 and J usage is TRBJ1-2, with 8 bases matching TRBD1. This CDR3 contains 17 residues. After removal of 2 bases from V and 8 bases from J, the junction contained 16 bases not matched to a gene. Germline V gene sequence: CDR1 MNHEY, CDR2 SVGAGI. This CDR3 reads CASSYETGGQGPHGYTF. DNA of the CDR3: TGTGCCAGCAGTTACGAAACAGGTGGACAGGGACCCCACGGCTACACCTTC.

The rearrangement uses TRBV5-6 and TRBJ1-2; weak D call: TRBD1 (6 bases). Germline V gene lookup returns CDR1 SGHDT and CDR2 YYEEEE. This CDR3 has 15 amino acids. Trimming cost V 0 bases and J 4 bases, with 13 bases left between them. The CDR3 DNA follows: TGTGCCAGCAGCTTGGGACAGGCCGGACCCTATGGCTACACCTTC. This sequence encodes CASSLGQAGPYGYTF.

This clonotype was seen a handful of times. The V and J genes are TRBV12-3 or TRBV12-4 and TRBJ1-4; 8 bases fit TRBD1. V trimming: 7 bases; J trimming: 10 bases; junction bases outside the gene matches: 5. The CDR3 consists of 12 residues. CDR3 coding DNA: TGTGCCAGCAACGCACAGGGGGTAAAACTGTTTTTT. Amino acids: CASNAQGVKLFF.

This clonotype occurred a few times. V is TRBV20-1 and J is TRBJ2-3; D unclear. Trimming removed 8 bases at V and 0 bases at J, with 18 bases between. Germline-derived CDR1 and CDR2 are DFQATT and SNEGSKA (reference sequence). The CDR3 has 15 amino acids. In DNA form, the CDR3 reads TGCAGTTTCGGAGAAGAGTACACTAGCACAGATACGCAGTATTTT. Translation: CSFGEEYTSTDTQYF.

This clonotype turned up a few times. The chain carries TRBV9 and TRBJ2-5, with 12 bases identical to TRBD2. V lost 5 bases to trimming and J lost 5 bases; unmatched junction nucleotides: 7. This CDR3 has 15 amino acids. Germline V gives CDR1 SGDLS, CDR2 YYNGEE. The CDR3 sequence is CASSPRTSGTETQYF. The CDR3 DNA reads TGTGCCAGCAGTCCTCGGACTAGCGGGACGGAGACCCAGTACTTC.

This clonotype was picked up a small number of times. The V and J genes are TRBV6-2 or TRBV6-3 and TRBJ1-1; TRBD1 matches at 8 bases. V was pared by 6 bases and J by 7 bases, with 4 bases of the junction left unmatched. The CDR3 runs 12 residues. The germline CDR1 and CDR2 sequences are MNHEY and SVGEGT. The CDR3 nucleotides are TGTGCCAGCAGATCACAGGGGGGTGAAGCTTTCTTT. Translation gives CASRSQGGEAFF.

Points on this clonotype: Sequence at one end of the junction differs from germline and may be a read error. This rearrangement joins TRBV12-3 or TRBV12-4 to TRBJ2-1; 13 bases map to TRBD2. The length of the CDR3 is 18 residues. This CDR3 reads CASSALAGGPGGYNEQFF. CDR3 DNA sequence: TGTGCCAGCAGTGCACTAGCGGGAGGGCCAGGGGGCTACAACGAGCAGTTCTTC.

The chain has TRBV7-2 and TRBJ2-5, with D uncertain. V lost 1 base and J lost 4, with 13 bases in between. The germline gives CDR1 SGHTA, CDR2 FQGNSA. The CDR3 is made up of 15 amino acids. In DNA form, the CDR3 reads TGTGCCAGCAGCTTAGTGGTCAGGCCCCCAGAGACCCAGTACTTC. It specifies CASSLVVRPPETQYF. Together with reference TRBV7-2 and TRBJ2-5, the CDR3 gives the full variable domain: GAGVSQSPSNKVTEKGKDVELRCDPISGHTALYWYRQSLGQGLEFLIYFQGNSAPDKSGLPSDRFSAERTGGSVSTLTIQRTQQEDSAVYLCASSLVVRPPETQYFGPGTRLLVL.

This clonotype was detected a few times. This rearrangement joins TRBV12-5 to TRBJ2-1, with 7 bases matching TRBD1. Trimming at V came to 7 bases and at J to 7 bases, leaving 16 bases not matched to a gene. The CDR3 length is 16 residues. The germline V gene encodes CDR1 LGHNT and CDR2 FRNRAP. CDR3: CASADRETGISNEQFF. CDR3 nucleotides: TGTGCTAGTGCCGATAGGGAGACAGGGATCAGTAATGAGCAGTTCTTC.

The table lists this clonotype with a few counts. The chain combines TRBV5-8 with TRBJ2-5; D remains unclear. V gave up 6 bases and J gave up 3 bases, with 15 bases separating them. Per germline, CDR1 SGHTS and CDR2 YDEGEE. CDR3 length equals 14 residues. CDR3 DNA sequence: TGTGCCAGCACCCAGCAGCTCTCGAAAGAGACCCAGTACTTC. It yields the protein CASTQQLSKETQYF.

This clonotype occurred a few times. V is TRBV9 and J is TRBJ2-7; possible D gene TRBD2, 6 bases. The CDR3 is made up of 13 amino acids. Trimming took off 4 bases at V and 3 bases at J, with 11 bases between the two ends. The germline CDR1 and CDR2 sequences are SGDLS and YYNGEE. This CDR3 is CASSLGTFYEQYF. The CDR3, as DNA: TGTGCCAGCAGCCTTGGGACTTTCTACGAGCAGTACTTC.

The chain carries TRBV7-2 and TRBJ2-5; 10 bases map to TRBD1. After removal of 5 bases from V and 5 bases from J, the junction contained 14 bases not matched to a gene. The CDR3 runs to 17 residues. CDR1 SGHTA and CDR2 FQGNSA come from the germline V gene. The CDR3 sequence: CASSLNAPGQGSETQYF. DNA of the CDR3: TGTGCCAGCAGCCTCAACGCCCCGGGACAGGGGTCGGAGACCCAGTACTTC.

The table lists this clonotype with a few counts. Its ends do not fully match the called genes, so a read error is possible. V gene TRBV7-9 combines with J gene TRBJ2-5; 9 bases line up with TRBD2. Germline values: CDR1 SEHNR, CDR2 FQNEAQ (reference sequence). CDR3 length: 15 residues. The CDR3 bases are TGTGCCAGCAGCTTATTCCTAGCGGGGCAAGAGGCCCAGTACTTC. Encoded protein: CASSLFLAGQEAQYF.

This chain uses TRBV9 with TRBJ1-1; D ambiguous. This CDR3 contains 16 residues. V dropped 4 bases and J dropped 0 bases, with 16 bases sitting between them. CDR1 SGDLS and CDR2 YYNGEE come from the germline V gene. CDR3 bases: TGTGCCAGCAGCCCCCCAAGTGGAGGGATGAACACTGAAGCTTTCTTT. Protein product: CASSPPSGGMNTEAFF.

The genes are TRBV14 and TRBJ2-5, with TRBD2 matching 8 bases. The last part of the DNA fits TRBJ2-1 better; the J call may be wrong. Germline lookup yields CDR1 SGHDN and CDR2 FVKESK. CDR3 size: 15 residues. This chain's CDR3 is CASSPIGSGINEQFF. The CDR3 bases are TGTGCCAGCAGCCCCATAGGTAGCGGGATAAATGAGCAGTTCTTC.

The chain's CDR3 is CAITSGGGYYEQYF. DNA for the CDR3: TGTGCCATCACCAGCGGCGGAGGGTACTACGAGCAGTACTTC. The chain has TRBV10-3 and TRBJ2-7; perhaps TRBD2 as D (6 bases). From germline, CDR1 is ENHRY and CDR2 SYGVKD. The V end was cut by 7 bases, the J end by 3 bases, with 16 bases between. CDR3 length equals 14 residues.

The rearrangement links TRBV5-1 to TRBJ2-1; 11 bases map to TRBD2. Germline CDR1 is SGHRS and CDR2 is YFSETQ. The CDR3 has 14 residues. Unmatched junction bases numbered 6, after V lost 3 bases and J lost 10 bases. The CDR3 DNA sequence: TGCGCCAGCAGCTGGGGACTAGCGGTGGGGGAGCAGTTCTTC. Translation: CASSWGLAVGEQFF.

This clonotype has a single count. The V and J genes are TRBV5-1 and TRBJ1-1, with D tentatively TRBD1 (6 bases). CDR3 length: 16 amino acids. Trimming took off 4 bases at V and 3 bases at J, with 19 bases between the two ends. Per germline, CDR1 SGHRS and CDR2 YFSETQ. CDR3 region: CASSIQGFDWDTEAFF. CDR3 sequence (DNA): TGCGCCAGCAGCATACAGGGATTTGACTGGGACACTGAAGCTTTCTTT.

In its sample, this clonotype was seen a few times. This rearrangement joins TRBV29-1 to TRBJ1-1, with TRBD1 matching over 7 bases. Germline V gene lookup returns CDR1 SQVTM and CDR2 ANQGSEA. The CDR3 has 14 residues. J was trimmed by 3 bases and V by 6 bases; bases with no gene match: 10. CDR3 sequence: CSVKPTGSHTEAFF. The CDR3 DNA follows: TGCAGCGTGAAGCCGACAGGGTCCCACACTGAAGCTTTCTTT.

This clonotype was recorded a few times. The V and J genes are TRBV28 and TRBJ2-7; 13 bases fit TRBD2. The CDR3 loop spans 15 amino acids. Germline trimming cut 6 bases from V and 5 bases from J; bases unmatched to any gene: 7. The germline V gene has CDR1 MDHEN and CDR2 SYDVKM. Written as DNA, the CDR3 is TGTGCCAGCAGATGGACTAGCGGGAGAGGGGACGAGCAGTACTTC. It translates to CASRWTSGRGDEQYF.

The chain has TRBV5-4 and TRBJ2-3, with D possibly TRBD1 on 6 matching bases. V was clipped by 5 bases and J by 3 bases, with 16 bases between them. Germline CDR1 reads SGHNT; CDR2 reads YYREEE (reference sequence). CDR3 size: 15 residues. The DNA for the CDR3 is TGTGCCAGCAGGCCCGAGGTGGGGGCAACAGATACGCAGTATTTT. Its translation is CASRPEVGATDTQYF.

The table lists this clonotype with a few counts. The chain links TRBV27 to TRBJ1-2, with D uncertain. The CDR3 is 15 amino acids. Trimming cost V 7 bases and J 8 bases, with 23 bases left between them. Germline V lookup: CDR1 MNHEY, CDR2 SMNVEV (reference sequence). CDR3 protein: CASMRAGEGYGGYTF. The CDR3 nucleotides are TGTGCCAGCATGAGGGCCGGCGAAGGGTACGGGGGCTACACCTTC.

The chain has TRBV6-2 or TRBV6-3 and TRBJ2-7, with 8 bases lining up with TRBD2. V was clipped by 7 bases and J by 0 bases; unmatched bases: 5. The length of the CDR3 is 14 residues. From germline, CDR1 is MNHEY and CDR2 SVGEGT. DNA for the CDR3: TGTGCCAGCAAAGAAGCGGGAGTCTCCTACGAGCAGTACTTC. It codes for CASKEAGVSYEQYF.

This clonotype occurred a few times. CDR3 region: CSVLDSMSSYEQYF. The CDR3 nucleotides read TGCAGCGTGCTGGACAGTATGAGCTCCTACGAGCAGTACTTC. This chain links TRBV29-1 with TRBJ2-7; a possible D gene is TRBD1 (6 bases). CDR3 length: 14 amino acids. The germline V gene has CDR1 SQVTM and CDR2 ANQGSEA. Deletions cut 6 bases from V and 0 bases from J, with 15 bases between.